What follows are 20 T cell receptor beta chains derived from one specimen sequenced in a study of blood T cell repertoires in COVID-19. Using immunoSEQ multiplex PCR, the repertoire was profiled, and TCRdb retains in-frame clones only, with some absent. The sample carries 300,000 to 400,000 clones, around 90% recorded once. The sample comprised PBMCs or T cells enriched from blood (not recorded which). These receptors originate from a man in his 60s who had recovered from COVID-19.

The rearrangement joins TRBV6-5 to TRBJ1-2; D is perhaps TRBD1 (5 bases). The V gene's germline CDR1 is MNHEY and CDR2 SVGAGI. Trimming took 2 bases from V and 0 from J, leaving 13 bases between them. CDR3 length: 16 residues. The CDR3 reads CASSYTGRTTNYGYTF. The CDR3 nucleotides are TGTGCCAGCAGTTACACGGGACGGACTACTAACTATGGCTACACCTTC.

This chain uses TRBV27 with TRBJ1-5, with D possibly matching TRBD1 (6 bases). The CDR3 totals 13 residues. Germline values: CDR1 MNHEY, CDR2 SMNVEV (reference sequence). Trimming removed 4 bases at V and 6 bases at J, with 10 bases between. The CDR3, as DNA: TGTGCCAGCAGTTGGCAGGGGAGTCAGCCCCAGCATTTT. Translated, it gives CASSWQGSQPQHF.

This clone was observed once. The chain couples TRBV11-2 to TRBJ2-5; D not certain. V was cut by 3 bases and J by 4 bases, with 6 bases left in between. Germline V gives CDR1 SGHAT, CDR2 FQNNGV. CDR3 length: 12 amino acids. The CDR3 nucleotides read TGTGCCAGCAGCTTTTCCCGAGAGACCCAGTACTTC. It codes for CASSFSRETQYF.

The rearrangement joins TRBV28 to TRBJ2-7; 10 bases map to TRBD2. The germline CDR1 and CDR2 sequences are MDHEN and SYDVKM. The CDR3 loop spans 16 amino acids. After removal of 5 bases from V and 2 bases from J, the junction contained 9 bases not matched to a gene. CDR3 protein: CASSLMVGLAPYEQYF. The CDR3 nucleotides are TGTGCCAGCAGTCTTATGGTGGGACTAGCGCCCTACGAGCAGTACTTC.

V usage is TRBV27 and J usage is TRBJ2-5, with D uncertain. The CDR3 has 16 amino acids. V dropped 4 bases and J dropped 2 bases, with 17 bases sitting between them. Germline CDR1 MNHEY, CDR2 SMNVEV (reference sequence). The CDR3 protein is CASSSEIGWRQETQYF. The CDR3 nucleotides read TGTGCCAGCAGTTCAGAGATCGGGTGGCGGCAAGAGACCCAGTACTTC.

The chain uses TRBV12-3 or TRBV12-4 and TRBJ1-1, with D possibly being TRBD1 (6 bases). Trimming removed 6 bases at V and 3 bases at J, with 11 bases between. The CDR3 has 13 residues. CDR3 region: CASSRDKDTEAFF. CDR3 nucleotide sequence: TGTGCCAGCAGCCGGGACAAGGACACTGAAGCTTTCTTT.

CDR3 sequence (DNA): TGTGCCAGCAGCCAGTCCTTTTCTGGGCTTGAAACTGAAGCTTTCTTT. This gives the protein CASSQSFSGLETEAFF. The rearrangement links TRBV3-1 (or the pseudogene TRBV3-2) to TRBJ1-1, with unresolved D. V gave up 3 bases and J gave up 5 bases, with 19 bases separating them. CDR3 length equals 16 residues. Germline CDR1 reads LGHDT; CDR2 reads YNNKEL (reference sequence).

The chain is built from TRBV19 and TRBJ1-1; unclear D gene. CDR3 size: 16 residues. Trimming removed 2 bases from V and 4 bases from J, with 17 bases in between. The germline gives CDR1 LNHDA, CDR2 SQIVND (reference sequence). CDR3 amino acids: CASSIMVGGPLTEAFF. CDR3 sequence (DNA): TGTGCCAGTAGTATAATGGTGGGAGGGCCCCTCACTGAAGCTTTCTTT.

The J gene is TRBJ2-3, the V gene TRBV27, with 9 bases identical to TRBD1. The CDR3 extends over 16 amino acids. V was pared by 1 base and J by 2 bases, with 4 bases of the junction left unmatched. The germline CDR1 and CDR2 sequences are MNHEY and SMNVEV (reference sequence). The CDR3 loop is CASSLFRDRVTDTQYF. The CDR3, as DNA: TGTGCCAGCAGTTTATTTCGGGACAGGGTCACAGATACGCAGTATTTT.

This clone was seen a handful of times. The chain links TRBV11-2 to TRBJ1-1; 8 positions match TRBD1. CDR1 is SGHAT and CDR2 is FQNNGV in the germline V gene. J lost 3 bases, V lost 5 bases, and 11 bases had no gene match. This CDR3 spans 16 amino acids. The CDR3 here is CASSQDRVRWDTEAFF. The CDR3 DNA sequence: TGTGCCAGCAGCCAGGACAGGGTTCGTTGGGACACTGAAGCTTTCTTT.

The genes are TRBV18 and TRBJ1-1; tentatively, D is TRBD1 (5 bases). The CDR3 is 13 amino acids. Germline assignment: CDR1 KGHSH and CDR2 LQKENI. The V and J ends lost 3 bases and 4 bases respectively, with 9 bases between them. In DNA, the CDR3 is TGTGCCAGCTCACCGCAGGGAATCACTGAAGCTTTCTTT. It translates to CASSPQGITEAFF. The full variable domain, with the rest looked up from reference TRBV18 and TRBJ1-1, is NAGVMQNPRHLVRRRGQEARLRCSPMKGHSHVYWYRQLPEEGLKFMVYLQKENIIDESGMPKERFSAEFPKEGPSILRIQQVVRGDSAAYFCASSPQGITEAFFGQGTRLTVV.

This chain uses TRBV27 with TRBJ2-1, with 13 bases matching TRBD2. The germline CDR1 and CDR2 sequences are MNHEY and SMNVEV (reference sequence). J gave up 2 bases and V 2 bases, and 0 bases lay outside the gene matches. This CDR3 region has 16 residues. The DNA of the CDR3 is TGTGCCAGCAGTTTAACTAGCGGGAGGGCCTACAATGAGCAGTTCTTC. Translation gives CASSLTSGRAYNEQFF.

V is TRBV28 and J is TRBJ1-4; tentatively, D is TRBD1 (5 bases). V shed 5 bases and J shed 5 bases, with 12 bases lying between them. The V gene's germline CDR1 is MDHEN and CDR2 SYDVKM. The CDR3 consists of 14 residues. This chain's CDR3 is CASSQGGRNEKLFF. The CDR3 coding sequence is TGTGCCAGCAGTCAGGGAGGGCGGAATGAAAAACTGTTTTTT.

CDR3 in DNA: TGTGCCAGCAGTTATGCTAGAGGCGCCACAGATACGCAGTATTTT. Protein sequence: CASSYARGATDTQYF. The chain combines TRBV6-6 with TRBJ2-3; D is undetermined. Deletions cut 3 bases from V and 2 bases from J, with 12 bases between. The CDR3 sequence is 15 residues long. The germline V gene encodes CDR1 MNHNY and CDR2 SVGAGI (reference sequence).

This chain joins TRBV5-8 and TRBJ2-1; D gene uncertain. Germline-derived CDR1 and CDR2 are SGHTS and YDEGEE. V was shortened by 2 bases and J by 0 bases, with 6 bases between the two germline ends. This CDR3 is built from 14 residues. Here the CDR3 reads CASSFISSYNEQFF. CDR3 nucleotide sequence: TGTGCCAGCAGCTTCATCAGCTCCTACAATGAGCAGTTCTTC.

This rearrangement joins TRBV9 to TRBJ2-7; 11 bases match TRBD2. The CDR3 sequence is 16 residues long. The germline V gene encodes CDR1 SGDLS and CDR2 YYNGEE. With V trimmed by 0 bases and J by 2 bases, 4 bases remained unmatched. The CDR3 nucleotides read TGTGCCAGCAGCGTAGAAGGGACTAGCGGCCCCTACGAGCAGTACTTC. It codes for CASSVEGTSGPYEQYF.

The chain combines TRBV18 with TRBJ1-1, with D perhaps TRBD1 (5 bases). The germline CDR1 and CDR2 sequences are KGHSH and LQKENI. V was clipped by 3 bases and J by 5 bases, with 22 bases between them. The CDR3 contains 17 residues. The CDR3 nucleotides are TGTGCCAGCTCACCTGTCTTATTAGGGACCGCGGGGACTGAAGCTTTCTTT. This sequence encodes CASSPVLLGTAGTEAFF.

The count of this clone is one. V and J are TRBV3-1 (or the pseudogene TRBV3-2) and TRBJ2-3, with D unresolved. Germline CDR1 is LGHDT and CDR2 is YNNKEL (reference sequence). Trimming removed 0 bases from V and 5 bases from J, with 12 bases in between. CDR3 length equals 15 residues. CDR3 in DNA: TGTGCCAGCAGCCAAGACGAGAGGTTGGAAGATACGCAGTATTTT. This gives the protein CASSQDERLEDTQYF.

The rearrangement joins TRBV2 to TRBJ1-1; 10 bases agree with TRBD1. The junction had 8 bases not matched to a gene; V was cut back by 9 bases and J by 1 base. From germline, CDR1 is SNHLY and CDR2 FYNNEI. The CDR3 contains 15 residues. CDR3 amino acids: CASRQGAVKNTEAFF. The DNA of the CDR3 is TGTGCCAGTCGACAGGGGGCTGTGAAGAACACTGAAGCTTTCTTT.

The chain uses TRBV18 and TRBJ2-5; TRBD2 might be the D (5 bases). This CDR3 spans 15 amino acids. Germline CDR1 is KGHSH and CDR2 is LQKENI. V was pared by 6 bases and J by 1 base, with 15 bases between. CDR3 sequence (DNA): TGTGCCAGCTCGACAAACGACGGGGTCCAAGAGACCCAGTACTTC. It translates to CASSTNDGVQETQYF.